This T cell receptor beta chain was sequenced in a study of blood T cell repertoires in COVID-19. Germline V lookup: CDR1 LNHDA, CDR2 SQIVND (reference sequence). The J segment lost 7 bases and the V segment lost 5 bases, leaving 13 bases of the junction unmatched. The CDR3 is 16 residues long. Using immunoSEQ multiplex PCR, the repertoire was profiled, and TCRdb retains in-frame clones only, with some absent. The sample gives more than 150,000 clones, around 84% of which show up once; about 7% is in the top ten. Sequencing was done on a sample of peripheral blood. The receptor's source is a man aged 45 to 65 with active or convalescent COVID-19. The chain has TRBV19 and TRBJ2-1, with 8 positions matching TRBD1. The CDR3 protein is CASSSRTGTGRNEQFF. The DNA of the CDR3 is TGTGCCAGTAGTTCTCGGACAGGGACGGGCAGGAATGAGCAGTTCTTC.